This TCR beta chain was recorded in a study of blood T cell repertoires in COVID-19 (dated by TCRdb to 2020 to 2021). With respect to the entire study: Collaborator samples came from the United States, Italy and Spain and covered acute and convalescent phases of COVID-19. A de-identified subject ID, COVID-19 status, age in years and sex were almost always included in the sample metadata. The repertoires were released in a freely available public database meant as a resource for research on the immune response to SARS-CoV-2. The dataset comprised deeply sampled blood TCRbeta repertoires from subjects exposed to, actively infected with, or recovered from COVID-19. The material from the prospective study consisted of cDNA or gDNA derived from T cells, B-cell-depleted T cells, or PBMCs. Where HLA class I and class II types were available, the types were taken from metadata supplied by the sample provider, not from assay-based typing. The samples were drawn from two sources: the first 160 participants of the ongoing ImmuneRACE study, and fewer than 1,500 subjects contributed by 6 global collaborators.

Findings and caveats that apply to the study as a whole: The amount of clinical and demographic metadata varied by source and participant and was provided uncurated.

Each collaborating institution followed its own protocols to collect whole blood in K2EDTA tubes. For TCRbeta analysis, collaborators shipped samples as frozen whole blood, isolated PBMCs, or DNA extracted from either of those sample types. The immunoSEQ Assay, a bias-controlled multiplex PCR, was used to amplify TCRbeta CDR3 regions from genomic DNA. In the authors' own workflow: The number of nucleated cells in each sample was estimated by amplification of reference gene primers within the assay. Sequence reads were collapsed and filtered to measure the absolute abundance of every unique TCRbeta CDR3 rearrangement. Productive Simpson clonality was computed per sample as the square root of Simpson's diversity index over productive rearrangements. The clones in this table, taken by TCRdb from immuneACCESS, are in-frame only. Not every clone is retained; where verified, under half of the shortfall comes from an unresolved V gene, and the cause of the rest is unknown. Clone size and V and J calls were adopted from that table, with D and trimming inferred from the DNA. This sample gives about 380,000 clones in total; more than 70% of them show up just once. The top ten hold more than 1% of the sample.

CDR1 is given as SGHAT and CDR2 as FQNNGV, both from the germline V gene. The cysteine opens and the phenylalanine closes a CDR3 of 15 amino acids. Only CDR3 DNA is held: 45 bases, read in frame from base 1. Trimming costs V 5 bases and J 0 bases, and their ends lie 13 bases apart. A remark on this clone: Its antigen is not yet known. Per-nucleotide qualities are absent, and no much larger clonotype sits a single base away.

The sequence joins TRBV11-2 to TRBJ1-2; the D gene is unclear. The sequenced sample consisted of peripheral blood. This sequence was found in a man aged 35-49 years with acute or convalescent COVID-19. The CDR3 sequence is CASSPLVSANYGYTF. In nucleotides, the sequence is TGTGCCAGCAGCCCTCTAGTGAGCGCTAACTATGGCTACACCTTC.